These 28 T cell receptor beta chains originate from one sample sequenced in a study of T cell responses to AZD1222 COVID-19 vaccine. The method was immunoSEQ multiplex PCR; TCRdb's version includes in-frame clones alone and lacks a portion of them. The repertoire holds about 97,000 clones, with about 88% as singletons. The sample was peripheral blood, taken on day 0 of AZD1222 vaccination. Receptor source: an adult in good health.

J is TRBJ2-3 and V is TRBV7-2; 7 nucleotides match TRBD2. V shed 5 bases, J shed 5 bases, and the junction held 7 bases outside the gene matches. Germline loops: CDR1 SGHTA, CDR2 FQGNSA. The CDR3 contains 14 residues. DNA of the CDR3: TGTGCCAGCAGCAAAACTAGCGTGGGAGATACGCAGTATTTT. Residues: CASSKTSVGDTQYF. Full variable domain (missing parts from reference TRBV7-2 and TRBJ2-3): GAGVSQSPSNKVTEKGKDVELRCDPISGHTALYWYRQSLGQGLEFLIYFQGNSAPDKSGLPSDRFSAERTGGSVSTLTIQRTQQEDSAVYLCASSKTSVGDTQYFGPGTRLTVL.

Details on this clone: Lacking the conserved final phenylalanine or tryptophan, this CDR3 likely reflects a read error. Because the CDR3's place on the DNA is in doubt, the DNA is left out and the CDR3 is given as listed by TCRdb. V is TRBV10-3 and J is TRBJ2-7. From its first to its last residue, the CDR3 has 13 amino acids. Per the germline V gene, CDR1 is ENHRY and CDR2 is SYGVKD. The CDR3 sequence is CAISESIIGAGSL.

The chain uses TRBV7-2 and TRBJ2-2; TRBD2 matches 10 bases. J lost 7 bases, V lost 5 bases, and 10 bases had no gene match. CDR3 length equals 16 residues. Germline CDR1 and CDR2: SGHTA and FQGNSA. The CDR3 DNA reads TGTGCCAGCAGCCCCCAGGGGACTAGCGAGGTCGGGGAGCTGTTTTTT. Translated: CASSPQGTSEVGELFF.

This rearrangement joins TRBV6-6 to TRBJ1-6; 7 positions agree with TRBD1. V lost 5 bases and J lost 6; bases outside the gene matches: 4. The CDR3 totals 14 residues. Germline CDR1 reads MNHNY; CDR2 reads SVGAGI (reference sequence). The CDR3 reads CASSRDRTNSPLHF. As DNA, the CDR3 is TGTGCCAGCAGTCGGGACAGAACTAATTCACCCCTCCACTTT.

This chain's CDR3 is CAISGQPNEKLFF. CDR3 DNA sequence: TGTGCCATTTCGGGACAGCCTAATGAAAAACTGTTTTTT. This chain connects TRBV10-3 to TRBJ1-4; 7 bases fit TRBD1. The germline gives CDR1 ENHRY, CDR2 SYGVKD. The CDR3 has 13 residues. Trimming took 9 bases from V and 3 from J; bases not matched to a gene: 4.

The rearrangement uses TRBV7-2 and TRBJ1-4; D is undetermined. Germline values: CDR1 SGHTA, CDR2 FQGNSA. This CDR3 comprises 14 residues. The ends were cut back, 5 bases at V and 4 bases at J, with 11 bases in the middle. Here the CDR3 DNA reads TGTGCCAGCAGCCAAGCGGGGAATAATGAAAAACTGTTTTTT. It is translated as CASSQAGNNEKLFF.

This chain joins TRBV3-1 (or the pseudogene TRBV3-2) and TRBJ2-2, with D unresolved. V was cut by 2 bases and J by 4 bases, with 5 bases left in between. Germline V gene data show CDR1 as LGHDT and CDR2 as YNNKEL (reference sequence). This CDR3 has 13 residues. CDR3 nucleotides: TGTGCCAGCAGCCAACGGCCCACCGGGGAGCTGTTTTTT. This codes for CASSQRPTGELFF.

This clone was seen a single time. The chain carries TRBV4-1 and TRBJ2-1; 11 nucleotides line up with TRBD2. CDR1 is MGHRA and CDR2 is YSYEKL in the germline V gene. The CDR3 loop spans 18 amino acids. V was pared by 1 base and J by 9 bases, with 14 bases of the junction left unmatched. CDR3 nucleotide sequence: TGCGCCAGCAGCCAAGTTGTACCTAGCGGGGGGCCCACGGCTGAGCAGTTCTTC. Its protein is CASSQVVPSGGPTAEQFF.

The gene calls are TRBV30 and TRBJ2-3; a possible D gene is TRBD2 (6 bases). The ends were cut back, 2 bases at V and 2 bases at J, with 11 bases in the middle. The CDR3 spans 14 residues. Germline-derived CDR1 and CDR2 are GTSNPN and SVGIG (reference sequence). CDR3 bases: TGTGCCTGGAGTATGGGACTTACCACAGATACGCAGTATTTT. Amino acids: CAWSMGLTTDTQYF.

The V and J genes are TRBV12-2 and TRBJ1-5; the tabulated D call, TRBD1, remains unverified against the DNA. TRBV12-2 is described as a pseudogene. CDR3 length: 14 amino acids. CDR3: CASRLRSQGQPQHF. The DNA of the CDR3 is TGTGCAAGTCGCCTCCGATCACAGGGACAGCCCCAGCATTTT.

The CDR3 bases are TGTGCCAGCAGCTCGGGGACAAGAACGCAGTATTTT. Translated, it gives CASSSGTRTQYF. V is TRBV11-2 and J is TRBJ2-3; a possible D gene is TRBD1 (6 bases). Germline lookup yields CDR1 SGHAT and CDR2 FQNNGV. V gave up 4 bases and J gave up 9 bases, with 11 bases separating them. The CDR3 is made up of 12 amino acids. The whole variable domain, remainder taken from reference TRBV11-2 and TRBJ2-3, is EAGVAQSPRYKIIEKRQSVAFWCNPISGHATLYWYQQILGQGPKLLIQFQNNGVVDDSQLPKDRFSAERLKGVDSTLKIQPAKLEDSAVYLCASSSGTRTQYFGPGTRLTVL.

The chain recombines TRBV7-6 with TRBJ1-1; TRBD1 is a possible D gene (6 bases). Germline lookup yields CDR1 SGHVS and CDR2 FNYEAQ. The CDR3 is 15 amino acids. V lost 2 bases and J lost 3, with 13 bases in between. Written as DNA, the CDR3 is TGTGCCAGCAGCTTAACCACAGGGAGGGACACTGAAGCTTTCTTT. This gives the protein CASSLTTGRDTEAFF. Together with reference TRBV7-6 and TRBJ1-1, the CDR3 gives the full variable domain: GAGVSQSPRYKVTKRGQDVALRCDPISGHVSLYWYRQALGQGPEFLTYFNYEAQQDKSGLPNDRFSAERPEGSISTLTIQRTEQRDSAMYRCASSLTTGRDTEAFFGQGTRLTVV.

The chain employs TRBV30 and TRBJ1-5; TRBD1 might be the D (6 bases). Looked up from germline, CDR1 is GTSNPN and CDR2 is SVGIG (reference sequence). This CDR3 has 13 amino acids. Trimming removed 2 bases at V and 7 bases at J, with 12 bases between. The CDR3 reads CAWSHGRGQPQHF. The DNA for the CDR3 is TGTGCCTGGAGTCACGGCAGGGGCCAGCCCCAGCATTTT.

The rearrangement joins TRBV30 to TRBJ2-5; D is undetermined. Per germline, CDR1 GTSNPN and CDR2 SVGIG (reference sequence). The length of the CDR3 is 12 residues. Deletions cut 5 bases from V and 4 bases from J, with 11 bases between. DNA of the CDR3: TGTGCCTGGGGCCCATCTTTAGAGACCCAGTACTTC. As protein: CAWGPSLETQYF.

The rearrangement uses TRBV30 and TRBJ2-3, with 11 bases matching TRBD1. Looked up from germline, CDR1 is GTSNPN and CDR2 is SVGIG (reference sequence). The ends lost 4 bases at V and 9 bases at J; junction bases unmatched: 6. The CDR3 is 13 amino acids. The CDR3 nucleotides read TGTGCCTGGACGGGACAGGGGGTTTGGACGCAGTATTTT. This codes for CAWTGQGVWTQYF.

The chain joins TRBV5-4 to TRBJ1-2; D ambiguous. CDR3 size: 13 residues. Trimming pared 0 bases from V and 6 bases from J, leaving 9 bases between. Germline CDR1 and CDR2: SGHNT and YYREEE (reference sequence). CDR3 bases: TGTGCCAGCAGCTTGGTTTTTGGGGATGGCTACACCTTC. It is translated as CASSLVFGDGYTF.

The chain has TRBV5-1 and TRBJ1-1; 8 bases are a match to TRBD1. The CDR3 contains 15 residues. With 0 bases clipped from V and 3 bases from J, the junction kept 4 bases outside the gene matches. Germline-derived CDR1 and CDR2 are SGHRS and YFSETQ. DNA for the CDR3: TGCGCCAGCAGCTTGGGACAGGGGTTTTACACTGAAGCTTTCTTT. Translation gives CASSLGQGFYTEAFF.

This chain links TRBV7-2 with TRBJ2-7; 8 nucleotides align to TRBD1. The length of the CDR3 is 13 residues. V dropped 5 bases and J dropped 3; count of bases not matched to a gene: 3. Germline assignment: CDR1 SGHTA and CDR2 FQGNSA. In DNA form, the CDR3 reads TGTGCCAGCAGCCCTGGACAGGGCTACGAGCAGTACTTC. The encoded protein is CASSPGQGYEQYF. Full variable domain (rest looked up from reference TRBV7-2 and TRBJ2-7): GAGVSQSPSNKVTEKGKDVELRCDPISGHTALYWYRQSLGQGLEFLIYFQGNSAPDKSGLPSDRFSAERTGGSVSTLTIQRTQQEDSAVYLCASSPGQGYEQYFGPGTRLTVT.

This sequence joins TRBV28 and TRBJ1-3; D is possibly TRBD1 (5 bases). The CDR3 extends over 16 amino acids. Trimming cost V 6 bases and J 0 bases, with 15 bases left between them. CDR1 is MDHEN, CDR2 SYDVKM, per germline. CDR3 sequence: CASSSSGLISGNTIYF. The CDR3 DNA reads as TGTGCCAGCAGCTCATCGGGGCTTATCTCTGGAAACACCATATATTTT.

The chain joins TRBV20-1 to TRBJ1-1, with a weak D call TRBD1 (5 bases). CDR3 length: 11 amino acids. Germline V CDR1 and CDR2: DFQATT, SNEGSKA (reference sequence). V shed 6 bases and J shed 7 bases, with 12 bases lying between them. CDR3 coding DNA: TGCAGTGCCCTACAGGCGTTTGAAGCTTTCTTT. This sequence encodes CSALQAFEAFF.

This chain joins TRBV9 and TRBJ2-1; D is unclear. Trimming pared 0 bases from V and 0 bases from J, leaving 7 bases between. Germline V gene data show CDR1 as SGDLS and CDR2 as YYNGEE. The CDR3 covers 15 residues. CDR3 nucleotides: TGTGCCAGCAGCGTAGGGTTAAGCTCCTACAATGAGCAGTTCTTC. It translates to CASSVGLSSYNEQFF.

This chain joins TRBV10-3 and TRBJ1-2, with 8 bases that match TRBD1. Germline CDR1 ENHRY, CDR2 SYGVKD. Trimming took 7 bases from V and 4 from J; bases not matched to a gene: 8. There are 14 residues in the CDR3. CDR3 in amino acids: CAIKFQGAAYGYTF. The CDR3 bases are TGTGCCATCAAATTCCAGGGGGCGGCCTATGGCTACACCTTC.

The chain links TRBV6-5 to TRBJ1-1, with a possible D match to TRBD1 (5 bases). From germline, CDR1 is MNHEY and CDR2 SVGAGI. The CDR3 consists of 14 residues. The V end was cut by 4 bases, the J end by 0 bases, with 9 bases between. The DNA of the CDR3 is TGTGCCAGCAGTTGGGGGTTGCTGAACACTGAAGCTTTCTTT. It translates to CASSWGLLNTEAFF.

This rearrangement joins TRBV15 to TRBJ2-1; TRBD2 matches 14 bases. The J segment lost 2 bases and the V segment lost 5 bases, leaving 8 bases of the junction unmatched. This CDR3 is built from 18 residues. Germline assignment: CDR1 LNHNV and CDR2 YYDKDF (reference sequence). The CDR3 nucleotides are TGTGCCACCAGCCCCGGACCGGGACTAGCGGGGGCCTACAATGAGCAGTTCTTC. As protein: CATSPGPGLAGAYNEQFF.

V gene TRBV4-1 combines with J gene TRBJ1-1; tentatively, D is TRBD1 (6 bases). From germline, CDR1 is MGHRA and CDR2 YSYEKL. V was pared by 4 bases and J by 3 bases, with 12 bases between. The CDR3 sequence is 14 residues long. In DNA form, the CDR3 reads TGCGCCAGCAGCCTTAACAGGGTAGACACTGAAGCTTTCTTT. This gives the protein CASSLNRVDTEAFF.

The chain couples TRBV19 to TRBJ1-5; 9 nucleotides agree with TRBD1. Germline V gene sequence: CDR1 LNHDA, CDR2 SQIVND (reference sequence). The CDR3 has 14 amino acids. V lost 5 bases and J lost 7; bases outside the gene matches: 6. In DNA, the CDR3 is TGTGCCAGTAGTCCACGGACAGGGGAACAGCCCCAGCATTTT. Encoded protein: CASSPRTGEQPQHF. Using reference TRBV19 and TRBJ1-5 for the parts outside the CDR3, the full variable domain is DGGITQSPKYLFRKEGQNVTLSCEQNLNHDAMYWYRQDPGQGLRLIYYSQIVNDFQKGDIAEGYSVSREKKESFPLTVTSAQKNPTAFYLCASSPRTGEQPQHFGDGTRLSIL.

The J gene is TRBJ2-5, the V gene TRBV19; TRBD2 might be the D (6 bases). CDR1 and CDR2 from the germline V gene are LNHDA and SQIVND (reference sequence). This CDR3 comprises 13 residues. Between the trimmed V and J ends, which lost 5 bases and 1 base, there was a span of 8 bases. The CDR3: CASSWRGQETQYF. The CDR3 DNA is TGTGCCAGTAGTTGGCGGGGCCAAGAGACCCAGTACTTC.

V usage is TRBV6-6 and J usage is TRBJ1-1, with 7 bases matching TRBD1. The CDR3 runs to 13 residues. The trim removed 7 bases at V and 7 bases at J, leaving 9 bases unmatched. Germline CDR1 is MNHNY and CDR2 is SVGAGI (reference sequence). The DNA of the CDR3 is TGTGCCAGCAACCGACAGGGTGGCGGTGAAGCTTTCTTT. Protein: CASNRQGGGEAFF.